This T cell receptor beta chain is drawn from a study of beta chain features in type 1 diabetes. General study findings and limits: Any HLA type influence on TCRB rearrangement was left unresolved here. For patients and controls alike, PCR might favor shorter templates to the same degree. Shortening that was moderate but significant affected the TCRB CDR3s of Type 1 diabetes patients in all four CD4+ subsets.

The germline V gene has CDR1 ENHRY and CDR2 SYGVKD. Trimming left V 3 bases short and J 0 bases short, with 21 bases between. The CDR3 spans 18 residues. For this clone: Its antigen is unidentified.

Sequencing targeted expressed TCRB transcripts, as all isolated RNA had been reverse transcribed. Generated by immunoSEQ multiplex PCR, the TCRdb table keeps only in-frame clones and is missing some. The table records hundreds of thousands of clones, 15% to 18% of them present only once. Sorted cells reached over 95% purity in every population. Sequenced input: naive CD4+ T cells from blood. The genes are TRBV10-3 and TRBJ2-7; no reliable D call. The receptor comes from a young man in good health. CDR3 in amino acids: CAISDLGVRGQSSYEQYF. CDR3 nucleotide sequence: TGTGCCATCAGTGACTTGGGTGTGCGTGGGCAAAGCTCCTACGAGCAGTACTTC.